This T cell receptor (beta chain) appears in the sequencing data of a study of blood T cell repertoires in COVID-19. CDR3 length equals 12 residues. V lost 7 bases, J lost 11 bases, and 10 bases stayed unmatched. CDR1 is MNHEY and CDR2 is SVGAGI in the germline V gene. This table comes from immunoSEQ multiplex PCR, and its TCRdb copy is limited to in-frame clones, with some not included. There are about 440,000 clones in the sample; more than 70% occur only once, and roughly 13% lies in the top ten. The sequenced sample was peripheral blood. The sequence derives from a woman aged 50 to 65 with COVID-19, enrolled during active disease. The rearrangement uses TRBV6-5 and TRBJ1-1, with 7 bases identical to TRBD1. CDR3 sequence (DNA): TGTGCCAGCACGGATGGTAGGGGGCTGGCTTTCTTT. Amino acid sequence: CASTDGRGLAFF.